This T cell receptor beta chain came from a study of T cells in Graves' hyperthyroidism and ophthalmopathy. Amplified TCR beta CDR3 regions came from RNA transcripts. First-round RT-PCR of the TCR CDR3 relied on the HTBI primer set. MiXCR, run by TCRdb on the multiplex PCR reads, gives a single entry per CDR3 protein. Altogether 500,000 to 650,000 distinct CDR3 sequences are present, 40% to 50% being singletons, with the ten largest covering 35% to 50%. The germline V gene encodes CDR1 SEHNR and CDR2 FQNEAQ (reference sequence). Trimming removed 5 bases from V and 0 bases from J; junction bases left unmatched: 10. The CDR3 is 16 amino acids.

V gene TRBV7-9 combines with J gene TRBJ2-7, with TRBD2 identical over 7 bases. Sequenced input: peripheral blood or thyroid tissue (not recorded which). This sequence was found in an adult woman with Graves' disease, either hyperthyroidism or ophthalmopathy (not recorded which). CDR3 nucleotides: TGTGCCAGCAGCCCGCGGGAGAGGGATCACTCCTACGAGCAGTACTTC. It yields the protein CASSPRERDHSYEQYF.